The 17 T cell receptor beta chains below were found in one sample sequenced in a study of identifying expanded T cells in peripheral blood. Sequenced by immunoSEQ multiplex PCR; TCRdb stores in-frame clones only, minus some. The sample shows around 100,000 clones, roughly 91% of them seen only once. Sequencing was carried out using blood. These receptors all stem from a person aged 18 to 70 in good health.

V gene TRBV19 combines with J gene TRBJ1-1; TRBD1 aligns across 7 bases. After removal of 4 bases from V and 6 bases from J, the junction contained 2 bases not matched to a gene. CDR1 and CDR2 from the germline V gene are LNHDA and SQIVND (reference sequence). The CDR3 totals 12 residues. The CDR3 sequence is CASSTQGPEAFF. The CDR3 DNA sequence: TGTGCCAGTAGTACACAGGGGCCTGAAGCTTTCTTT. The variable domain in full, completed from reference TRBV19 and TRBJ1-1, reads DGGITQSPKYLFRKEGQNVTLSCEQNLNHDAMYWYRQDPGQGLRLIYYSQIVNDFQKGDIAEGYSVSREKKESFPLTVTSAQKNPTAFYLCASSTQGPEAFFGQGTRLTVV.

The V call is TRBV5-1, the J call TRBJ2-1, with TRBD1 matching 12 bases. The CDR3 is 16 residues long. Trimming removed 4 bases from V and 7 bases from J; junction bases left unmatched: 9. Germline V lookup: CDR1 SGHRS, CDR2 YFSETQ. The CDR3: CASSVRDRGLLNEQFF. The CDR3 DNA reads TGCGCCAGCAGCGTCCGGGACAGGGGGCTTCTAAATGAGCAGTTCTTC.

This rearrangement joins TRBV27 to TRBJ1-5, with no clear D. Trimming removed 5 bases at V and 3 bases at J, with 8 bases between. The CDR3 contains 13 residues. Germline V lookup: CDR1 MNHEY, CDR2 SMNVEV (reference sequence). The CDR3 region is CASSREFNQPQHF. The CDR3 DNA follows: TGTGCCAGCAGTCGAGAGTTCAATCAGCCCCAGCATTTT.

The V and J genes are TRBV19 and TRBJ2-7; D is possibly TRBD1 (5 bases). Trimming left V 1 base short and J 3 bases short, with 13 bases between. Germline V lookup: CDR1 LNHDA, CDR2 SQIVND (reference sequence). This CDR3 is 15 amino acids long. The CDR3 protein is CASSIGQGILYEQYF. The CDR3 DNA sequence: TGTGCCAGTAGTATAGGGCAGGGCATCCTCTACGAGCAGTACTTC.

V usage is TRBV7-9 and J usage is TRBJ1-2; the D gene is possibly TRBD1 (5 bases). Germline V CDR1 and CDR2: SEHNR, FQNEAQ (reference sequence). The V gene lost 5 bases and the J gene lost 8 bases, with 12 bases spanning the gap. This CDR3 region has 12 residues. The DNA for the CDR3 is TGTGCCAGCAGCCGAGGGGTAGGGGGCTACACCTTC. Its translation: CASSRGVGGYTF.

The chain joins TRBV4-3 to TRBJ1-6; D is uncertain. The CDR3 runs to 16 residues. Germline loops: CDR1 LGHNA, CDR2 YSLEER. V lost 0 bases to trimming and J lost 2 bases, with 8 bases between them. The CDR3 sequence is CASSQEGSTYNSPLHF. CDR3 in DNA: TGCGCCAGCAGCCAAGAGGGTAGCACCTATAATTCACCCCTCCACTTT.

The chain joins TRBV7-2 to TRBJ2-7; perhaps TRBD2 as D (5 bases). CDR3 length equals 16 residues. V shed 5 bases and J shed 4 bases, with 21 bases lying between them. Germline-derived CDR1 and CDR2 are SGHTA and FQGNSA. CDR3 region: CASSPQAGRNFYEQYF. In DNA form, the CDR3 reads TGTGCCAGCAGCCCCCAGGCGGGCCGAAACTTTTACGAGCAGTACTTC.

V gene TRBV5-6 combines with J gene TRBJ1-3; 10 bases agree with TRBD1. Per germline, CDR1 SGHDT and CDR2 YYEEEE. CDR3 length equals 17 residues. Trimming at V came to 3 bases and at J to 1 base, leaving 7 bases not matched to a gene. The CDR3 is CASSWGGTGVSGNTIYF. The DNA for the CDR3 is TGTGCCAGCAGCTGGGGCGGGACAGGGGTTTCTGGAAACACCATATATTTT.

This chain uses TRBV7-2 with TRBJ2-7; D ambiguous. CDR1 SGHTA and CDR2 FQGNSA come from the germline V gene. The CDR3 is 11 amino acids. V lost 5 bases, J lost 0 bases, and 2 bases lay in between. CDR3: CASSPSYEQYF. CDR3 coding DNA: TGTGCCAGCAGCCCCTCCTACGAGCAGTACTTC.

This clone was detected only once. The V and J genes are TRBV29-1 and TRBJ1-2; 11 bases line up with TRBD1. The trim removed 6 bases at V and 8 bases at J, leaving 11 bases unmatched. The germline V gene encodes CDR1 SQVTM and CDR2 ANQGSEA. This CDR3 comprises 14 residues. CDR3 coding DNA: TGCAGCGTCGGAGGGACAGGGGGTGGAGGGGGCTACACCTTC. Its protein product is CSVGGTGGGGGYTF.

The chain uses TRBV2 and TRBJ1-1, with D possibly matching TRBD1 (6 bases). The germline gives CDR1 SNHLY, CDR2 FYNNEI. Trimming removed 8 bases from V and 12 bases from J, with 25 bases in between. The CDR3 contains 14 residues. CDR3 nucleotides: TGTGCCAGCTGGAAGGGGGTCGTACCCGGGTTAACTTTCTTT. This encodes CASWKGVVPGLTFF.

The rearrangement uses TRBV6-6 and TRBJ1-4; D is undetermined. Trimming removed 9 bases from V and 6 bases from J, with 14 bases in between. This CDR3 region has 13 residues. Germline V gives CDR1 MNHNY, CDR2 SVGAGI (reference sequence). CDR3 coding DNA: TGTGCCAGTCGGCGAACAATCTATGAAAAACTGTTTTTT. This translates into CASRRTIYEKLFF.

The chain links TRBV29-1 to TRBJ2-7; TRBD2 matches at 8 bases. The germline gives CDR1 SQVTM, CDR2 ANQGSEA. The CDR3 loop spans 11 amino acids. Unmatched junction bases numbered 1, after V lost 3 bases and J lost 6 bases. In DNA, the CDR3 is TGCAGCGTTGACAGCGGGGGCGAGCAGTACTTC. Amino acids: CSVDSGGEQYF.

V and J are TRBV6-6 and TRBJ1-2, with D hard to call. CDR1 is MNHNY and CDR2 is SVGAGI in the germline V gene (reference sequence). V was cut by 5 bases and J by 2 bases, with 12 bases left in between. The CDR3 consists of 14 residues. The CDR3 DNA is TGTGCCAGCAGTGCGGACGGTGGGAACTATGGCTACACCTTC. It translates to CASSADGGNYGYTF.

The CDR3 sequence is CASSADHYEQYF. The CDR3 coding sequence is TGTGCCAGCAGCGCTGACCACTACGAGCAGTACTTC. The chain uses TRBV13 and TRBJ2-7; no clear D. Per germline, CDR1 PRHDT and CDR2 FYEKMQ (reference sequence). The CDR3 is 12 residues long. V lost 5 bases and J 3 bases, leaving 8 bases between the germline ends.

The genes are TRBV10-3 and TRBJ2-2, with a possible D match to TRBD2 (6 bases). The germline V gene encodes CDR1 ENHRY and CDR2 SYGVKD. This CDR3 region has 14 residues. With 9 bases removed from V and 5 bases from J, the gap between germline ends came to 16 bases. The CDR3 region has the DNA TGTGCCATAAGGGACTCCGGGGGAACCGGGGAGCTGTTTTTT. Its protein is CAIRDSGGTGELFF.

This chain connects TRBV28 to TRBJ2-7, with 10 nucleotides matching TRBD1. The ends lost 11 bases at V and 2 bases at J; junction bases unmatched: 9. CDR1 and CDR2 from the germline V gene are MDHEN and SYDVKM. This CDR3 comprises 14 residues. Written as DNA, the CDR3 is TGTGCCTCAACTCCTGGGACAGGGGCCTACGAGCAGTACTTC. Its protein product is CASTPGTGAYEQYF. Complete variable domain (other parts from reference TRBV28 and TRBJ2-7): DVKVTQSSRYLVKRTGEKVFLECVQDMDHENMFWYRQDPGLGLRLIYFSYDVKMKEKGDIPEGYSVSREKKERFSLILESASTNQTSMYLCASTPGTGAYEQYFGPGTRLTVT.